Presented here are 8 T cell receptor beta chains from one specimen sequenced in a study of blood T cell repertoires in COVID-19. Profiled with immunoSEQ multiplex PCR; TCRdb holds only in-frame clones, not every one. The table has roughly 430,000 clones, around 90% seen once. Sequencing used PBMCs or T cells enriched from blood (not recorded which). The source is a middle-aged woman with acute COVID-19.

CDR3 sequence reads: CASSEGPSGADGYTF. The DNA for the CDR3 is TGTGCCAGCAGTGAAGGCCCGTCAGGGGCGGATGGCTACACCTTC. The rearrangement uses TRBV6-1 and TRBJ1-2; tentative D call: TRBD1 (6 bases). Deletions cut 1 base from V and 6 bases from J, with 15 bases between. Looked up from germline, CDR1 is MNHNS and CDR2 is SASEGT. The length of the CDR3 is 15 residues.

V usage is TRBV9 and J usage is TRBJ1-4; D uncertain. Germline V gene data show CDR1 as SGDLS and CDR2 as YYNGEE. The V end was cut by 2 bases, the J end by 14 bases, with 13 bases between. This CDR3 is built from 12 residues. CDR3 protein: CASSVSGRSLFF. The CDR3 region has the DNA TGTGCCAGCAGCGTCAGCGGTCGATCGCTGTTTTTT. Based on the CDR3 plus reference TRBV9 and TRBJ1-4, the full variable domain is DSGVTQTPKHLITATGQRVTLRCSPRSGDLSVYWYQQSLDQGLQFLIQYYNGEERAKGNILERFSAQQFPDLHSELNLSSLELGDSALYFCASSVSGRSLFFGSGTQLSVL.

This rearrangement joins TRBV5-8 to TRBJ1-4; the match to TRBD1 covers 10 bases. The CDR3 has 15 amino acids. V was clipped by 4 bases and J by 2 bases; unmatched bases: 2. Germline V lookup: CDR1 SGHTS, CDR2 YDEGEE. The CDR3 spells CASSPTGGTNEKLFF. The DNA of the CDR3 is TGTGCCAGCAGCCCGACAGGGGGCACTAATGAAAAACTGTTTTTT.

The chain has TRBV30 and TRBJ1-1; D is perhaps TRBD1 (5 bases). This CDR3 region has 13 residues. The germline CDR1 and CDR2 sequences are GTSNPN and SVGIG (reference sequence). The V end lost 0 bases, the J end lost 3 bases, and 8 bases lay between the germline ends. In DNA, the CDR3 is TGTGCCTGGAGTGTACTCAGGGACACTGAAGCTTTCTTT. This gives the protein CAWSVLRDTEAFF.

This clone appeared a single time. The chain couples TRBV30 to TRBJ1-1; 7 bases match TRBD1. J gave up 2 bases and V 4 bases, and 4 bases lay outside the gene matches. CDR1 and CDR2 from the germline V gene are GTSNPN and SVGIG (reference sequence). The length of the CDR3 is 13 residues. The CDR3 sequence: CAWTRDSNTEAFF. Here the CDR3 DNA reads TGTGCCTGGACCCGGGACAGTAACACTGAAGCTTTCTTT.

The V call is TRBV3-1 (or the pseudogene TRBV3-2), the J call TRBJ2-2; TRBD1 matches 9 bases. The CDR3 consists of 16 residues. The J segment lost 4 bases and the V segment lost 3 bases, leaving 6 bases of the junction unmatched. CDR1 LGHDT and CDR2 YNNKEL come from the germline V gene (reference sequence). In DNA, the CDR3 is TGTGCCAGCAGCCAGTCGGGACAGGGCCCCACCGGGGAGCTGTTTTTT. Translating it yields CASSQSGQGPTGELFF.

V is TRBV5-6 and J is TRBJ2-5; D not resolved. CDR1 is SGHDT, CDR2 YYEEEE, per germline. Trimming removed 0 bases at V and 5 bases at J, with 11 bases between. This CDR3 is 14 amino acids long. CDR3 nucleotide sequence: TGTGCCAGCAGCTTGGTAAACGCGGATGAGACCCAGTACTTC. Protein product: CASSLVNADETQYF.

DNA for the CDR3: TGTGCCAGTAGTATAGATTCGGGAAGCCCTTTGGGCTACACCTTC. Translated, it gives CASSIDSGSPLGYTF. The genes are TRBV19 and TRBJ1-2; no clear D. The CDR3 consists of 15 residues. Germline V gene sequence: CDR1 LNHDA, CDR2 SQIVND (reference sequence). Trimming cost V 0 bases and J 8 bases, with 16 bases left between them. The whole variable domain, remainder taken from reference TRBV19 and TRBJ1-2, is DGGITQSPKYLFRKEGQNVTLSCEQNLNHDAMYWYRQDPGQGLRLIYYSQIVNDFQKGDIAEGYSVSREKKESFPLTVTSAQKNPTAFYLCASSIDSGSPLGYTFGSGTRLTVV.